The present T cell receptor beta chain was sequenced within a study of blood T cell repertoires in COVID-19. Using immunoSEQ multiplex PCR, the repertoire was profiled, and TCRdb retains in-frame clones only, with some absent. The table includes about 300,000 clones, 65% to 90% detected once. Adults between about 18 and 95 years of age took part from 20 to 25 US areas. This clonotype was obtained from a man aged 25-45 years who had recovered from COVID-19. Material for sequencing was PBMCs or T cells enriched from blood (not recorded which).

CDR3 sequence (DNA): TGTGCCAGCAGCTTGGACCGGGGGGCGGGCGTAGCTTTCTTT. Translated: CASSLDRGAGVAFF. The chain links TRBV11-2 to TRBJ1-1, with D maybe TRBD1 (6 bases). CDR3 length: 14 residues. The germline V and J ends were trimmed by 3 bases and 10 bases, with 18 bases remaining between them. Germline-derived CDR1 and CDR2 are SGHAT and FQNNGV.